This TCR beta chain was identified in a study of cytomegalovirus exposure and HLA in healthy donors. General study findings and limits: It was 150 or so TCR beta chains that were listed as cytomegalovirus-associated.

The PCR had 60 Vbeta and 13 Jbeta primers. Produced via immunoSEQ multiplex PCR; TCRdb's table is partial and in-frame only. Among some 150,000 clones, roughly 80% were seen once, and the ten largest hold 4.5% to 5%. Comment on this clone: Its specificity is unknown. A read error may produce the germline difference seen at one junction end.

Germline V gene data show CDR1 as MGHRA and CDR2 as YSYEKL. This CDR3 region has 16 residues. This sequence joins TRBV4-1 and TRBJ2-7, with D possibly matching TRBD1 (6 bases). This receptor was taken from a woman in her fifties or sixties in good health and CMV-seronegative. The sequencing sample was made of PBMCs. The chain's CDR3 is CASTQGGTGFGYEQYF. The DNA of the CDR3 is TGCGCCAGCACCCAAGGGGGAACAGGGTTTGGTTACGAGCAGTACTTC.